The TCR beta chain under discussion was sequenced for a study of T cell responses to AZD1222 COVID-19 vaccine. The CDR3 is 17 residues long. V lost 1 base to trimming and J lost 2 bases, with 16 bases between them. Germline V gene lookup returns CDR1 LNHDA and CDR2 SQIVND (reference sequence). Data came from immunoSEQ multiplex PCR; TCRdb stores just in-frame clones and leaves some out. The data show some 150,000 clones, roughly 92% seen once. This sample comprised peripheral blood, obtained on day 0 of AZD1222 vaccination. The sequence was collected from an adult in good health. The chain links TRBV19 to TRBJ2-3; D is possibly TRBD1 or TRBD2 (5 bases each). CDR3 nucleotide sequence: TGTGCCAGTAGTATAGGCAGGGAGTGGTCCAACACAGATACGCAGTATTTT. This gives the protein CASSIGREWSNTDTQYF.